These T cell receptor beta chains were read from a single sample in a study of OX40 agonist ivuxolimab in advanced cancers. Libraries were prepared by immunoSEQ multiplex PCR; TCRdb keeps only in-frame clonotypes and omits some of them. The table has tens of thousands of clones, around nine tenths seen once. Sample: CD4+ or CD8+ T cells sorted from blood, taken in a trial of the OX40 agonist ivuxolimab. The receptors were gathered from an adult with an advanced solid tumor such as melanoma, head and neck, liver or kidney cancer. Each CDR3 is given with its conserved first and last residue. A D gene is named only where the DNA matches it firmly. The listing skips clone size in some rows; elsewhere it reads once, few, many or a size class.

NA	TRBV19	14	TRBJ1-3	TRBD1	CASEDRGGGNTIYF	TGTGCCAGTGAAGACAGGGGTGGTGGAAACACCATATATTTT
NA	TRBV19	14	TRBJ2-5	NA	CASSKGRDQETQYF	TGTGCCAGTAGTAAAGGCAGAGACCAAGAGACCCAGTACTTC
once	TRBV30	15	TRBJ2-7	NA	CAWSVKGRVTYEQYF	TGTGCCTGGAGTGTCAAGGGCAGGGTGACCTACGAGCAGTACTTC
NA	TRBV29-1	15	TRBJ2-7	TRBD1	CSVAFVGQGHYEQYF	TGCAGCGTTGCGTTCGTGGGACAGGGGCACTACGAGCAGTACTTC
NA	TRBV7-3	14	TRBJ2-7	NA	CASSPGGGLHEQYF	TGTGCCAGCAGCCCAGGTGGGGGTCTCCACGAGCAGTACTTC
NA	TRBV29-1	13	TRBJ2-4	TRBD1	CSVEGQVENIQYF	TGCAGCGTTGAGGGACAGGTCGAAAACATTCAGTACTTC
NA	TRBV7-3	14	TRBJ1-1	NA	CASSLKGGRTEAFF	TGTGCCAGCAGCTTAAAAGGGGGAAGGACTGAAGCTTTCTTT
NA	TRBV15	15	TRBJ1-3	NA	CATSRDVGARDTIYF	TGTGCCACCAGCAGAGATGTGGGGGCGCGGGACACCATATATTTT
NA	TRBV6-6	14	TRBJ2-1	NA	CASRRQDSRNEQFF	TGTGCCAGCCGACGACAGGACTCTAGGAATGAGCAGTTCTTC
NA	TRBV13	17	TRBJ1-5	NA	CASSFDSRRTTNQPQHF	TGTGCCAGCAGCTTCGATTCCAGGAGAACCACCAATCAGCCCCAGCATTTT